The source of this T cell receptor beta chain is a study of neurological immune-mediated disorders (dated by TCRdb to about 2019). Looking at the study overall: The study compared peripheral blood TCR-beta repertoires of HTLV-I-associated myelopathy (HAM/TSP) patients, multiple sclerosis patients and healthy controls using UMI-based sequencing. The cohort was made up of 65 to 75 subjects, consisting of roughly 14 HAM/TSP patients, some 34 multiple sclerosis patients and roughly 20 healthy controls. Longitudinal HAM/TSP and healthy donors had 3 time-points each (3-40 month intervals). The 90 to 120 TCR-beta libraries covered PBMC samples along with longitudinal samples, technical triplicates, and paired sorted CD4+ and CD8+ T-cell subsets. Points the paper makes about the study in general: No identical CDR3 amino acid sequences were shared among expanded clones across subjects, suggesting private TCR-beta repertoires in all groups. TCR clonal expansion was highest in HAM/TSP patients and lowest in MS patients, with MS patients falling below even healthy controls.

cDNA synthesis used template-switch 5'RACE with a primer carrying a 10-nucleotide random unique molecular identifier tagging each TCR transcript. Every sequencing run yielded over 180 million TCR-beta sequences covering 15-18 subjects. Total RNA was extracted with the RNeasy kit. Using the KAPA Real-time Library Amplification kit, TCR-beta VDJ regions were amplified with primers for the TCR constant region and the 5'RACE anchor. Sample indexes and Illumina adaptors were added in a first PCR, after which library yield was increased in a second PCR. The roughly 650 bp TCR product was size-selected on a 2% E-gel SizeSelection system after Ampure bead purification. Before pooling, library quality was assessed on a Bioanalyzer, concentration was determined with Qubit, and library quantification was performed with the Kapa Library Quantification kit. Paired-end 2 x 150 bp sequencing of the libraries was performed on an Illumina HiSeq 2500. To increase sequence diversity, roughly 24-31% phiX was spiked into each library pool. Per the authors' processing: Quality-filtered reads were processed with the UMI-based MiGEC pipeline, which removed over 85% of raw TCR sequences during error correction. VDJ genes were aligned to IMGT germline references, and clonotypes were defined by unique CDR3 amino acid sequence plus V-J genes. VDJtools evaluated clonal expansion, Shannon diversity and CDR3 relatedness (CalcPairwiseDistances, ClusterSamples); CLCbio workbench built phylogenetic trees. A clone was classed as expanded if it had 8 or more unique UMIs, a cutoff based on coefficient-of-variation modelling across technical triplicates. TCRdb cleaned the public reads at Q25 with fastp, built clones with MiXCR and kept in-frame beta chains. Each entry is one CDR3 protein sequence, shown with its most common DNA and genes. It is TCRdb's table, rather than the study itself, that gives the V and J calls and clone size. In all, the sample holds some 55,000 distinct CDR3 sequences, and 6.5% to 8.5% of those were seen once. The top ten constitute under 2.5% of the sample.

Remarks on this clonotype: The specificity of this receptor is unknown. The DNA is omitted, as the CDR3 cannot be located on it reliably, and the CDR3 follows TCRdb's listing.

The CDR3 contains 17 residues, cysteine and phenylalanine counted. The germline V gene encodes CDR1 SGHNT and CDR2 YYREEE (reference sequence). According to the study, the label for this sample's time point signals: longitudinal time-point 3. Blood bank volunteers in Maryland, USA served as the healthy controls. Unsorted PBMC libraries were generated from 2 million PBMCs stored in RNAlater at -80 °C until RNA extraction. Peripheral blood was subjected to Ficoll-Hypaque density gradient centrifugation to isolate PBMCs, which were then cryopreserved in liquid nitrogen. Sequencing input: PBMCs. The rearrangement joined TRBV5-4 to TRBJ2-2; TRBD2 is the table's D call and was not checked against the DNA. The TCR originated in a woman between 40 and 55 years old in good health. The CDR3 region: CASRSGLAGGTPGSCFF.